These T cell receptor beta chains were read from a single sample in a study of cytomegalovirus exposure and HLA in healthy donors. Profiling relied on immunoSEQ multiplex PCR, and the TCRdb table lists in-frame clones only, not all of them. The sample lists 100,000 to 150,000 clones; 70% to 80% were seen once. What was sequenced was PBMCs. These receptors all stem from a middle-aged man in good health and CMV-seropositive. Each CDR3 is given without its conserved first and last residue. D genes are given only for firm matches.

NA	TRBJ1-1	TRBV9	ASSVALNTEAF
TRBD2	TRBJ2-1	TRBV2	ASRARGGYNEQF
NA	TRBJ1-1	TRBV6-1	ASTRGNTEAF
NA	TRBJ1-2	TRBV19	ASSIDHSNPNYGYT
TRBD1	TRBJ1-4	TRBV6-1	ASSIRGRGEKLF
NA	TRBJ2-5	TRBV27	ASSYRGGQETQY
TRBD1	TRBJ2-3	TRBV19	ASSNGQASTDTQY
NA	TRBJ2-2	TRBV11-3	ASSPGESTGELF
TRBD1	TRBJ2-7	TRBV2	ASRMDRGPSDEQY
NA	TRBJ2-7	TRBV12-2	ASRLSVRDRDYEQY
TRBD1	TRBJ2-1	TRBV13	ASSATGGSYNEQF
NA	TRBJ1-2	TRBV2	ASSEASNYGYT
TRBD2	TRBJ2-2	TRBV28	ASSPGLAGAGELF
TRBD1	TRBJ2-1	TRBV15	ATSGNQIGGKRSRPYNEQF
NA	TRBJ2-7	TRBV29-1	SVDIGGGEQY
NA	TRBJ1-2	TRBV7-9	ASSPQLQGNGYT
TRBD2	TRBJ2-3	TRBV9	ASSVRSGGASTDTQY
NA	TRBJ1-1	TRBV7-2	ASSFARQVNTEAF
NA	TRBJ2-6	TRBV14	ASSQDYPGANVLT
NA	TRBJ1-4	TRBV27	ASSLGTSGSEKLF
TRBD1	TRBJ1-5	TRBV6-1	ASSDRNRGDSNQPQH
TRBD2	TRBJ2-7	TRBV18	ASSPPAAGGSGEQY
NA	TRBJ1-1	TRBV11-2	ASSLLTPNTEAF
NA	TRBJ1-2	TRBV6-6	ASRPGANYGYT
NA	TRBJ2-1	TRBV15	ATSRDGQVVQF
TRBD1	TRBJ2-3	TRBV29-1	SVERTGGTDTQY
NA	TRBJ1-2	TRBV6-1	ASSVTEQGNGYT
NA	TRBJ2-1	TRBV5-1	ASSREGPGAYNEQF
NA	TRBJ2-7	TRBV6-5	ASSERFSYEQY